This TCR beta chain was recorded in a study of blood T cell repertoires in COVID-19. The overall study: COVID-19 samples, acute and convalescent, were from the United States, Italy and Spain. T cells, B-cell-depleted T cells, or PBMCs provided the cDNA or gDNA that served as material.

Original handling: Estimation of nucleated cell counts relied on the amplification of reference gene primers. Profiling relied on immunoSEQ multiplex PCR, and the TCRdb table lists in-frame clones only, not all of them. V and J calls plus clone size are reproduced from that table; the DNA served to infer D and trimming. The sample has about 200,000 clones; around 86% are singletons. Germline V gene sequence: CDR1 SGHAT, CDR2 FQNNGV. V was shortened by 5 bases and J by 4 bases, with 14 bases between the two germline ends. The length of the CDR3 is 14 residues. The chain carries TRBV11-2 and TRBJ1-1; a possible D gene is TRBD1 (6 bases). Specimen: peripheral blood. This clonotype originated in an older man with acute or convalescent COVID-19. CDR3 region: CASSTTGKGTEAFF. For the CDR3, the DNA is TGTGCCAGCAGCACAACAGGGAAGGGCACTGAAGCTTTCTTT. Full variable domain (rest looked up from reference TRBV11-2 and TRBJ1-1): EAGVAQSPRYKIIEKRQSVAFWCNPISGHATLYWYQQILGQGPKLLIQFQNNGVVDDSQLPKDRFSAERLKGVDSTLKIQPAKLEDSAVYLCASSTTGKGTEAFFGQGTRLTVV.